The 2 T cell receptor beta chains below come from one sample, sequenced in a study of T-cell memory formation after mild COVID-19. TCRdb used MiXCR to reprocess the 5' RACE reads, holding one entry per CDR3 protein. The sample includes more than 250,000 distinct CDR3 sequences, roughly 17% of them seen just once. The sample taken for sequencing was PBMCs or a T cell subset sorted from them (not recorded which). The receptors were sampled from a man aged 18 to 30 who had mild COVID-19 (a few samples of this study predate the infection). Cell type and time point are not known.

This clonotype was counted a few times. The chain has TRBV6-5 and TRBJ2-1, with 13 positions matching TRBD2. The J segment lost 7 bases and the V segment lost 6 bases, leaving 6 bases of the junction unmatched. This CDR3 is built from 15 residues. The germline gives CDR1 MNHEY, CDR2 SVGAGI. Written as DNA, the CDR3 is TGTGCCAGCAGCCTACTAGCGGGGGGGGGGAATGAGCAGTTCTTC. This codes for CASSLLAGGGNEQFF.

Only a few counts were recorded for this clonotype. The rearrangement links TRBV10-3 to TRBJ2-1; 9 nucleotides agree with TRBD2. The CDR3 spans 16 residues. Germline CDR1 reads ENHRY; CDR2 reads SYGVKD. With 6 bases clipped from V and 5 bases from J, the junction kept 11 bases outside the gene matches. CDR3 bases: TGTGCCATCAGAGGAGGACTAGCGAGGATTGACAATGAGCAGTTCTTC. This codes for CAIRGGLARIDNEQFF.